This T cell receptor beta chain is drawn from a study of blood T cell repertoires in COVID-19. Across the whole study: Researchers got acute and convalescent COVID-19 samples from the United States, Italy and Spain.

This clone came up once. Per the original methods: Quantification of nucleated cells was approximated via reference gene primer amplification. Clones were sequenced by immunoSEQ multiplex PCR, and TCRdb holds only the in-frame ones, with some missing. That table gives V, J and clone size, and the DNA gave D and trimming. The sample holds fewer than 600,000 clones; roughly nine tenths are singletons and the top ten take around 0.9%. From germline, CDR1 is KGHSH and CDR2 LQKENI. After removal of 2 bases from V and 5 bases from J, the junction contained 5 bases not matched to a gene. The CDR3 spans 14 residues.

Sequences were obtained from peripheral blood. The J gene is TRBJ1-1, the V gene TRBV18, with 7 bases fitting TRBD1. The receptor's source is a man between 18 and 35 years old with COVID-19, enrolled during active disease. The CDR3 protein is CASSPGGGGTEAFF. The CDR3 DNA reads as TGTGCCAGCTCACCAGGAGGGGGCGGGACTGAAGCTTTCTTT.